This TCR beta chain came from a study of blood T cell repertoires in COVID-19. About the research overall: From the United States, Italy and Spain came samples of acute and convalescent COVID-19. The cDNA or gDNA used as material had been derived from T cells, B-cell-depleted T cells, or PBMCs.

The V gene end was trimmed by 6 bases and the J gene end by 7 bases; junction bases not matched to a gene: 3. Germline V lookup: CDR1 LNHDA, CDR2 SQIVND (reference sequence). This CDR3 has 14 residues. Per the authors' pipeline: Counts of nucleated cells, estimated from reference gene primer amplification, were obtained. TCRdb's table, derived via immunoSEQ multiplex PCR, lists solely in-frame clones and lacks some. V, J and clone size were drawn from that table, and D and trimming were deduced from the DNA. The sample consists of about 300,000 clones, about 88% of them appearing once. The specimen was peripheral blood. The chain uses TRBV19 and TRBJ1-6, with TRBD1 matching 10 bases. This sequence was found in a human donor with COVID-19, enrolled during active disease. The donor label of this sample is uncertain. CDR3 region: CASRRTGGNSPLHF. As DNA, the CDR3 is TGTGCCAGTAGGAGGACAGGGGGGAATTCACCCCTCCACTTT.